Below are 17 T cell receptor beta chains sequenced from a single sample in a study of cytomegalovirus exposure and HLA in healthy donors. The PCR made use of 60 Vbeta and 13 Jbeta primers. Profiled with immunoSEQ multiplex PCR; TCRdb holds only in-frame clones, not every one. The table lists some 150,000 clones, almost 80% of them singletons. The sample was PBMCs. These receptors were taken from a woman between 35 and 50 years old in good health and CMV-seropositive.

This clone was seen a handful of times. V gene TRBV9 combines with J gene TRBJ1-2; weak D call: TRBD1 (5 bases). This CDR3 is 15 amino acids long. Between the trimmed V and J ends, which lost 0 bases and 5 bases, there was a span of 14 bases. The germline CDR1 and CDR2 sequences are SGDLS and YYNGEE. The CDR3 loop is CASSVVGTGQYGYTF. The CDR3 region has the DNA TGTGCCAGCAGCGTAGTCGGAACAGGACAATATGGCTACACCTTC.

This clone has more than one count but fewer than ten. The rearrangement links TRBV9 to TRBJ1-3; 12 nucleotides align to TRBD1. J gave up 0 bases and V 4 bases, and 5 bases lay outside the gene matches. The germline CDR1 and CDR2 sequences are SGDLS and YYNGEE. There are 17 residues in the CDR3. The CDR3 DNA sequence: TGTGCCAGCAGCTCCGGGACAGGGGGCAGCTCTGGAAACACCATATATTTT. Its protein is CASSSGTGGSSGNTIYF.

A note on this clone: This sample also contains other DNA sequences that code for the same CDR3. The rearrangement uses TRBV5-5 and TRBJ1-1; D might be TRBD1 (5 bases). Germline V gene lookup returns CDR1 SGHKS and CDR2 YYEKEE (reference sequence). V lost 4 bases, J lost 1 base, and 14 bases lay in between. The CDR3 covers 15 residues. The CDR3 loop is CASSALTAKNTEAFF. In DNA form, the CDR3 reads TGTGCCAGCAGCGCGTTGACAGCAAAGAACACTGAAGCTTTCTTT.

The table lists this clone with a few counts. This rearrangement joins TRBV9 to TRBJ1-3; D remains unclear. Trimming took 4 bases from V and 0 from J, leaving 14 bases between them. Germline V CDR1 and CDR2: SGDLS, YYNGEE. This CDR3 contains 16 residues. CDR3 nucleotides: TGTGCCAGCAGCTCCACTGGCGGCTTCTCTGGAAACACCATATATTTT. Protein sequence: CASSSTGGFSGNTIYF. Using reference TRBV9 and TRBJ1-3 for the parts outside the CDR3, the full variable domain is DSGVTQTPKHLITATGQRVTLRCSPRSGDLSVYWYQQSLDQGLQFLIQYYNGEERAKGNILERFSAQQFPDLHSELNLSSLELGDSALYFCASSSTGGFSGNTIYFGEGSWLTVV.

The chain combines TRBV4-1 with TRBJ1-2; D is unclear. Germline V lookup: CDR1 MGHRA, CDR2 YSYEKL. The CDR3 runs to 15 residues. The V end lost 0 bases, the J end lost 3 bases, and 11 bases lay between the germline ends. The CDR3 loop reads CASSQETTLDYGYTF. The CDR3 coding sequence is TGCGCCAGCAGCCAAGAAACCACTTTGGACTATGGCTACACCTTC.

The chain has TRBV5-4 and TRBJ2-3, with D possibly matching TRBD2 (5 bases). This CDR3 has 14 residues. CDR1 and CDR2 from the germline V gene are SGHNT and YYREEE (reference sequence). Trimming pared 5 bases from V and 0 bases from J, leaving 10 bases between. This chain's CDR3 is CASRNLASTDTQYF. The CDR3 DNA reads TGTGCCAGCAGGAACCTAGCTAGCACAGATACGCAGTATTTT. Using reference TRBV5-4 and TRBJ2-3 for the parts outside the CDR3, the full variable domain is ETGVTQSPTHLIKTRGQQVTLRCSSQSGHNTVSWYQQALGQGPQFIFQYYREEENGRGNFPPRFSGLQFPNYSSELNVNALELDDSALYLCASRNLASTDTQYFGPGTRLTVL.

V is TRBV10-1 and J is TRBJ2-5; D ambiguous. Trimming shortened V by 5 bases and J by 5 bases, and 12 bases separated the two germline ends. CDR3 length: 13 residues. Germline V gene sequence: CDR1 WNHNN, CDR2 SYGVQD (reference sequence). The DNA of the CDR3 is TGCGCCAGCAGTCTTGTGGCCGGGGAGACCCAGTACTTC. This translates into CASSLVAGETQYF.

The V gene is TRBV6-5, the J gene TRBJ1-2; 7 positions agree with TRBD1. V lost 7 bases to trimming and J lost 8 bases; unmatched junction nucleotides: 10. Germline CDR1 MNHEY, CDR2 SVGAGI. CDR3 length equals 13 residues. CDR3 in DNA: TGTGCCAGCACCACGTCAGGGGGAAGGGGCTACACCTTC. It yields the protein CASTTSGGRGYTF.

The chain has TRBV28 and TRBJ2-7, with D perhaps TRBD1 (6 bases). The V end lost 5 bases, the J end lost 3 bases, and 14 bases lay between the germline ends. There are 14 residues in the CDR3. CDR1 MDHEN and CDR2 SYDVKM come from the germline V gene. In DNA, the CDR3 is TGTGCCAGCAGTGTTAGGCACAGGGTCTACGAGCAGTACTTC. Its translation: CASSVRHRVYEQYF.

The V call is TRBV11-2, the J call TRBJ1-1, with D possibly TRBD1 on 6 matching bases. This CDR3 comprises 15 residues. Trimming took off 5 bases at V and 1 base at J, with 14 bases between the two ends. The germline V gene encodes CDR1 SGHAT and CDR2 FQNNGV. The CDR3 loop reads CASSPWDNRNTEAFF. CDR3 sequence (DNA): TGTGCCAGCAGCCCTTGGGACAATCGGAACACTGAAGCTTTCTTT.

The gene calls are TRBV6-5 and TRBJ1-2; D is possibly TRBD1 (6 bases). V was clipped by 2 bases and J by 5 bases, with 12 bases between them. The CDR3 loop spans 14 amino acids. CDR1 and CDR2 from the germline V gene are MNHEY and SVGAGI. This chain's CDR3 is CASSYADSRYGYTF. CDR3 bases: TGTGCCAGCAGTTACGCGGACAGCCGATATGGCTACACCTTC.

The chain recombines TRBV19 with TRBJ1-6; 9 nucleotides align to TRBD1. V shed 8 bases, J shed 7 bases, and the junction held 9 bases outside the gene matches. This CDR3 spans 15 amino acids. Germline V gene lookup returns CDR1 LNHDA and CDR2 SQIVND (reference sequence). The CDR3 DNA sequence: TGTGCCAGTCGAACGCCCGGGACAGGGAATTCACCCCTCCACTTT. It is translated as CASRTPGTGNSPLHF.

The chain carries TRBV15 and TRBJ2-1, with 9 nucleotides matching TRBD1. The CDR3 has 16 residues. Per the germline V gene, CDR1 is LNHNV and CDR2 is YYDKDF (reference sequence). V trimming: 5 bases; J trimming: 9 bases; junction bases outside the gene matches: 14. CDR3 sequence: CATSDGQGRLLGEQFF. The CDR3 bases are TGTGCCACCAGCGATGGACAGGGGCGACTACTGGGTGAGCAGTTCTTC.

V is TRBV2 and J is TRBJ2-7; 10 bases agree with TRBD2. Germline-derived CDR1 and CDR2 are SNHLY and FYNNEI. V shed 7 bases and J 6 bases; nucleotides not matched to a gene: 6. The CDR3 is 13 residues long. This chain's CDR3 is CASKLAGRPEQYF. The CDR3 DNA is TGTGCCAGCAAACTAGCGGGACGGCCCGAGCAGTACTTC.

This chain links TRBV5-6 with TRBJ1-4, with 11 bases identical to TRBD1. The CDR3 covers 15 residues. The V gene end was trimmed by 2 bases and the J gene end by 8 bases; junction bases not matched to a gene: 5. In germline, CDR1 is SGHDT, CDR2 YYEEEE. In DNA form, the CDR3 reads TGTGCCAGCAGCTTAGCCGGGACAGGGGGGGAAAAACTGTTTTTT. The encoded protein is CASSLAGTGGEKLFF.

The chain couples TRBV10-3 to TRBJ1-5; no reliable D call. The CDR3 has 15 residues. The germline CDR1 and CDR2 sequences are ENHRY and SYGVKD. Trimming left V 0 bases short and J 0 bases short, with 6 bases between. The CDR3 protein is CAISESGSSNQPQHF. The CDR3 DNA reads TGTGCCATCAGTGAGTCTGGCAGTAGCAATCAGCCCCAGCATTTT.

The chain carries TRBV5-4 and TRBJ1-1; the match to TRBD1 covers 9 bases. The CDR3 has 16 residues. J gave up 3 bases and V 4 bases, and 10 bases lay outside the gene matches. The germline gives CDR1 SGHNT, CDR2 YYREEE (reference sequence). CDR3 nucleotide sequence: TGTGCCAGCAGCCGTCCCGGGACAGGGACACACACTGAAGCTTTCTTT. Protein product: CASSRPGTGTHTEAFF.